A single sample gave rise to the 9 T cell receptor beta chains below, sequenced in a study of CD8+ T cells in alopecia areata. Investigators isolated RNA and reverse transcribed it into cDNA to act as the sequencing template. The method was immunoSEQ multiplex PCR; TCRdb's version includes in-frame clones alone and lacks a portion of them. The sample lists roughly 250,000 clones; 67% were seen once. The material was CD4+ T cells sorted from blood, obtained at week 0. The receptors shown here come from a human donor with alopecia areata.

V and J are TRBV25-1 and TRBJ1-1; D might be TRBD1 (6 bases). CDR1 is MGHDK and CDR2 is SYGVNS in the germline V gene. The CDR3 is 13 amino acids. V was pared by 8 bases and J by 7 bases, with 17 bases between. The CDR3 is CASGYPTGNEAFF. The CDR3 nucleotides read TGTGCCAGCGGCTACCCGACAGGAAATGAAGCTTTCTTT.

This clone was seen a handful of times. This sequence joins TRBV29-1 and TRBJ2-3, with D possibly TRBD1 on 5 matching bases. The CDR3 loop spans 12 amino acids. Trimming removed 7 bases at V and 6 bases at J, with 14 bases between. Germline-derived CDR1 and CDR2 are SQVTM and ANQGSEA. The CDR3 sequence: CSGAGNLDTQYF. The DNA for the CDR3 is TGCAGCGGGGCAGGGAACTTGGATACGCAGTATTTT.

The chain joins TRBV2 to TRBJ2-1; 7 nucleotides agree with TRBD2. The V gene's germline CDR1 is SNHLY and CDR2 FYNNEI. V lost 4 bases and J lost 6; bases outside the gene matches: 3. The CDR3 has 13 amino acids. The CDR3 loop reads CASSGAGVNEQFF. For the CDR3, the DNA is TGTGCCAGCAGTGGGGCGGGGGTCAATGAGCAGTTCTTC.

The V call is TRBV5-4, the J call TRBJ2-1, with D perhaps TRBD2 (6 bases). From germline, CDR1 is SGHNT and CDR2 YYREEE (reference sequence). This CDR3 region has 15 residues. The DNA for the CDR3 is TGTGCTATGTCCAGGCCGCGGGGCTCCTACAATGAGCAGTTCTTC. This gives the protein CAMSRPRGSYNEQFF.

This clone has a handful of counts. The V and J genes are TRBV29-1 and TRBJ1-1; D unresolved. Germline loops: CDR1 SQVTM, CDR2 ANQGSEA. The ends were cut back, 6 bases at V and 1 base at J, with 12 bases in the middle. The CDR3 runs to 13 residues. The CDR3 coding sequence is TGCAGCGTCGGCTCGGCCTCGAACACTGAAGCTTTCTTT. Translation gives CSVGSASNTEAFF.

The gene calls are TRBV25-1 and TRBJ2-7; 8 nucleotides match TRBD1. The germline CDR1 and CDR2 sequences are MGHDK and SYGVNS. V was pared by 8 bases and J by 3 bases, with 12 bases of the junction left unmatched. The CDR3 totals 15 residues. The CDR3 is CASAPSGQANYEQYF. CDR3 sequence (DNA): TGTGCCAGCGCCCCTTCGGGACAGGCGAACTACGAGCAGTACTTC.

V is TRBV30 and J is TRBJ1-6; a weak D match, TRBD1 (5 bases). In germline, CDR1 is GTSNPN, CDR2 SVGIG (reference sequence). With 4 bases removed from V and 10 bases from J, the gap between germline ends came to 17 bases. The CDR3 is 14 residues long. In DNA, the CDR3 is TGTGCCTGGAACACCAGGGAGAGCCGGTCACCCCTCCACTTT. It is translated as CAWNTRESRSPLHF.

This rearrangement joins TRBV4-3 to TRBJ1-2, with 7 bases that match TRBD1. V trimming: 3 bases; J trimming: 3 bases; junction bases outside the gene matches: 10. The germline V gene has CDR1 LGHNA and CDR2 YSLEER. The CDR3 consists of 16 residues. The CDR3 sequence: CASSQLPDRVDYGYTF. The CDR3 nucleotides read TGCGCCAGCAGCCAGCTGCCCGACAGGGTGGACTATGGCTACACCTTC.

This clone was counted between two and nine times. This chain uses TRBV7-2 with TRBJ2-7; perhaps TRBD2 as D (5 bases). The CDR3 is made up of 14 amino acids. The germline V gene has CDR1 SGHTA and CDR2 FQGNSA. The V end lost 4 bases, the J end lost 7 bases, and 17 bases lay between the germline ends. The CDR3 reads CASSSYRDSREQYF. DNA for the CDR3: TGTGCCAGCAGCTCGTACCGGGATTCACGGGAGCAGTACTTC.